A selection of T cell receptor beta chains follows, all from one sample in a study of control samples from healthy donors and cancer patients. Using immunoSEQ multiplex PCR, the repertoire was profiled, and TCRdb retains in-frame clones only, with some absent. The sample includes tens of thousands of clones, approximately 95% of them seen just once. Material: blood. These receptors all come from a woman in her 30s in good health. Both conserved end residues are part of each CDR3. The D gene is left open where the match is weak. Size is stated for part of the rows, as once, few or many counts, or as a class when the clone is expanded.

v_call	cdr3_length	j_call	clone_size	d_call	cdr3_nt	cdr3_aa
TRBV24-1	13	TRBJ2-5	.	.	TGTGCCACCAGTGATTTGGACGCAGAGACCCAGTACTTC	CATSDLDAETQYF
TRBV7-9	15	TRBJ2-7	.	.	TGTGCCAGCAGCTTAGACGGAGGGTTCCTTACCGAGCAGTACTTC	CASSLDGGFLTEQYF
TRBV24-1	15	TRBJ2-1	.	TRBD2	TGTGCCACCAGTGACCAGGGACTAGCGGACAATGAGCAGTTCTTC	CATSDQGLADNEQFF
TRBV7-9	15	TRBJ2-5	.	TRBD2	TGTGCCAGCAGCTTTTCTAGCGGATACCAAGAGACCCAGTACTTC	CASSFSSGYQETQYF
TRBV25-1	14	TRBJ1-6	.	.	TGTGCCAGCAGTCTCGGGGGGGGTTATTCACCCCTCCACTTT	CASSLGGGYSPLHF
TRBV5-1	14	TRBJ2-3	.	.	TGCGCCAGCAACTACGACCCTCGCACAGATACGCAGTATTTT	CASNYDPRTDTQYF
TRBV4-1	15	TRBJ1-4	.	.	TGCGCCAGCAGCCCGCCGGGACACAAAATTGAAAAACTGTTTTTT	CASSPPGHKIEKLFF
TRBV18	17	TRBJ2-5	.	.	TGTGCCAGCTCACCACCAGGGGACCCTTGGGGCATAGAGACCCAGTACTTC	CASSPPGDPWGIETQYF
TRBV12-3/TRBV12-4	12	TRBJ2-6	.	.	TGTGCCAGCAGTTGGGGGGCCAACGTCCTGACTTTC	CASSWGANVLTF
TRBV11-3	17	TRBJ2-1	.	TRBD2	TGTGCCAGCAGCTTAGATCGGACTAGCGTCGCTTACAATGAGCAGTTCTTC	CASSLDRTSVAYNEQFF
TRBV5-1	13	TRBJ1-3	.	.	TGCGCCAGCAGCCCGTCCTCTGGAAACACCATATATTTT	CASSPSSGNTIYF
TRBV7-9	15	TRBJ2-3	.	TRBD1	TGTGCCAGCAGCTTGGGACAGGGGGCGGCAGATACGCAGTATTTT	CASSLGQGAADTQYF
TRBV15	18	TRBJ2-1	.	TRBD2	TGTGCCACCAGCAGAGATTACGGTAGCGGGGGCTCCTACAATGAGCAGTTCTTC	CATSRDYGSGGSYNEQFF
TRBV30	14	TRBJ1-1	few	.	TGTGCCTGGAGTGTACAGACCTCCTACAAGGAAGCTTTCTTT	CAWSVQTSYKEAFF
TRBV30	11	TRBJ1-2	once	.	TGTGCCTCCGAAAGGAATTATGGCTACACCTTC	CASERNYGYTF
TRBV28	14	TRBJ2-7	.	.	TGTGCCAGCAGTGTCGGCCCGGGGGTCTACGAGCAGTACTTC	CASSVGPGVYEQYF
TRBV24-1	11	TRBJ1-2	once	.	TGTGCCACCAGTGATGCAGGGCCTCCCACCTTC	CATSDAGPPTF
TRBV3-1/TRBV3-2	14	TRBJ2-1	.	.	TGTGCCAGCAGCCAAGCCCGGGGCAGGGGTGAGCAGTTCTTC	CASSQARGRGEQFF
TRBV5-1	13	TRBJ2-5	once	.	TGCGCCAGCAGCCCCCCAGGGGAAGAGACCCAGTACTTC	CASSPPGEETQYF
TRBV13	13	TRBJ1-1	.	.	TGTGCCAGCGCCGGGCAGTTACTACATGAAGCTTTCTTT	CASAGQLLHEAFF